This T cell receptor (beta chain) was found in a study of T cells and Merkel cell carcinoma outcomes. General study results and limits: Repertoire plus T-cell density reportedly predicted Merkel cell carcinoma outcomes.

TCRdb's copy holds only in-frame clones and misses some; the assay was immunoSEQ multiplex PCR. This table has 3,600 or so clones, over 80% appearing once. Note on this clone: Its antigen is currently unknown.

In germline, CDR1 is MNHEY, CDR2 SVGAGI. The V gene end was trimmed by 4 bases and the J gene end by 4 bases; junction bases not matched to a gene: 9. The CDR3 length is 16 residues. The sequencing sample was made of tumor tissue from Merkel cell carcinoma. The chain recombines TRBV6-5 with TRBJ2-3; 9 nucleotides agree with TRBD2. The source is a human donor with Merkel cell carcinoma. The DNA for the CDR3 is TGTGCCAGCAGTTTATTAGCGGGGGATCTGGCAGATACGCAGTATTTT. Encoded protein: CASSLLAGDLADTQYF.